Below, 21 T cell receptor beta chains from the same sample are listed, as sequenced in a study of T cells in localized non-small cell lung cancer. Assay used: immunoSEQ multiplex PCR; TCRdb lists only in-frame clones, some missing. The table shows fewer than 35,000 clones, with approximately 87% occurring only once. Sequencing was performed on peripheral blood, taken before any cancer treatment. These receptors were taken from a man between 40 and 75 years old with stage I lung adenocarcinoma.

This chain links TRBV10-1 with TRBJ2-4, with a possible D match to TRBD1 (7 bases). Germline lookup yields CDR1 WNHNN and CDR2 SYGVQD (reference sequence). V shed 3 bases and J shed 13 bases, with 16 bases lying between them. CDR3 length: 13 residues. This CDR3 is CASSDWQGGPQYF. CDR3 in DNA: TGCGCCAGCAGTGATTGGCAGGGGGGCCCCCAGTACTTC.

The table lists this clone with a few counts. The CDR3: CAWRRERGYTF. The DNA of the CDR3 is TGTGCCTGGAGGAGAGAGAGAGGCTACACCTTC. This rearrangement joins TRBV30 to TRBJ1-2; no definite D call. The length of the CDR3 is 11 residues. V was pared by 3 bases and J by 8 bases, with 10 bases between. Germline CDR1 reads GTSNPN; CDR2 reads SVGIG (reference sequence). Using reference TRBV30 and TRBJ1-2 for the parts outside the CDR3, the full variable domain is SQTIHQWPATLVQPVGSPLSLECTVEGTSNPNLYWYRQAAGRGLQLLFYSVGIGQISSEVPQNLSASRPQDRQFILSSKKLLLSDSGFYLCAWRRERGYTFGSGTRLTVV.

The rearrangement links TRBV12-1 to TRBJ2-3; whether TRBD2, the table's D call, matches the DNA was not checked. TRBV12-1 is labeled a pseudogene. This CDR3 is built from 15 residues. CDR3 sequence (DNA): TGTGCCAGCAGTCGGGGGGGAAGACGCACAGATACGCAGTATTTT. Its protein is CASSRGGRRTDTQYF.

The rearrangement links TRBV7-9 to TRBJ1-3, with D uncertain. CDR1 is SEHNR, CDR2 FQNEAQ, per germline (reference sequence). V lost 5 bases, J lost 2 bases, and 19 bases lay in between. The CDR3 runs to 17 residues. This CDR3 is CASSPPRPVNPGNTIYF. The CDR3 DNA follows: TGTGCCAGCAGCCCCCCCCGGCCGGTTAACCCTGGAAACACCATATATTTT.

The CDR3 sequence: CASSVGKGDGYTF. Here the CDR3 DNA reads TGTGCCAGCAGCGTAGGGAAAGGGGACGGCTACACCTTC. The chain employs TRBV9 and TRBJ1-2; TRBD1 is a possible D gene (5 bases). V was shortened by 0 bases and J by 8 bases, with 11 bases between the two germline ends. CDR3 length equals 13 residues. CDR1 is SGDLS, CDR2 YYNGEE, per germline. The full variable domain, completed using reference TRBV9 and TRBJ1-2, is DSGVTQTPKHLITATGQRVTLRCSPRSGDLSVYWYQQSLDQGLQFLIQYYNGEERAKGNILERFSAQQFPDLHSELNLSSLELGDSALYFCASSVGKGDGYTFGSGTRLTVV.

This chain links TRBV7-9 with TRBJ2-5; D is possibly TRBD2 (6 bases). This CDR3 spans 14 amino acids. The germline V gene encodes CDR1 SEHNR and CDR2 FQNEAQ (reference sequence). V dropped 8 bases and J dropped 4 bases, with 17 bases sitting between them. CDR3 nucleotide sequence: TGTGCCAGCCGTCCCCGGCAGGGACTAGAGACCCAGTACTTC. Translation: CASRPRQGLETQYF.

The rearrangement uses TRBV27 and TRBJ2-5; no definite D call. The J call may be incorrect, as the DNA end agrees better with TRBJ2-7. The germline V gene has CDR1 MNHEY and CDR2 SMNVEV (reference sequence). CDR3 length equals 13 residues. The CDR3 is CASSPADVYEQYF. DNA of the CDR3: TGTGCCAGCAGTCCCGCGGACGTCTACGAGCAGTACTTC.

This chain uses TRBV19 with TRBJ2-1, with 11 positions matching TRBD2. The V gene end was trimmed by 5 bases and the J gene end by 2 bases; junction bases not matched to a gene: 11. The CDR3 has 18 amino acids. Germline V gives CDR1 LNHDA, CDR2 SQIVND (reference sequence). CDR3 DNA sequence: TGTGCCAGTAGTTTCGTCCCTCTAGCGGGGGGAGCCTACAATGAGCAGTTCTTC. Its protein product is CASSFVPLAGGAYNEQFF.

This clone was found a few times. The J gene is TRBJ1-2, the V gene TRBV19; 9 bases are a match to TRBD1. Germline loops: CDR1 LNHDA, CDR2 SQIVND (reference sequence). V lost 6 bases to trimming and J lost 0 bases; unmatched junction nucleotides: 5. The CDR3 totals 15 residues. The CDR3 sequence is CASRGQGEANYGYTF. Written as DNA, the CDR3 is TGTGCCAGTAGGGGACAGGGAGAAGCTAACTATGGCTACACCTTC.

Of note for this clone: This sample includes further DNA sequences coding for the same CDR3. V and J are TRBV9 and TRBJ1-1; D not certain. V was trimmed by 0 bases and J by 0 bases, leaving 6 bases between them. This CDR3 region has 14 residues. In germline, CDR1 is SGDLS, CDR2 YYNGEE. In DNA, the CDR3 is TGTGCCAGCAGCGTAGGACCTATGAACACTGAAGCTTTCTTT. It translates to CASSVGPMNTEAFF.

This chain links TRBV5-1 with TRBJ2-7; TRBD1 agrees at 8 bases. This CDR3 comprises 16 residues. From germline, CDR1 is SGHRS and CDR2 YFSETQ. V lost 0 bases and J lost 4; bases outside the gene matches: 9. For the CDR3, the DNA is TGCGCCAGCAGCTTGGCCATAGGACAGGGAACGTACGAGCAGTACTTC. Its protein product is CASSLAIGQGTYEQYF.

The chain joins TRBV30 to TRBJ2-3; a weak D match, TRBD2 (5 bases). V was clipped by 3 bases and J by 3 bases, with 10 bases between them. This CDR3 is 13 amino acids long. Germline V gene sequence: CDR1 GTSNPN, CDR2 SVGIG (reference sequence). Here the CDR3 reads CAWSPGGTDTQYF. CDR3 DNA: TGTGCCTGGAGCCCAGGAGGAACAGATACGCAGTATTTT.

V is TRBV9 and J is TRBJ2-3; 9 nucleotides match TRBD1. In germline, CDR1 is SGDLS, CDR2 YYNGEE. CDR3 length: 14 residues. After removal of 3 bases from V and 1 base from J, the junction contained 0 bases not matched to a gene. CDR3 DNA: TGTGCCAGCAGCGGGACAGGGGGCACAGATACGCAGTATTTT. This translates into CASSGTGGTDTQYF.

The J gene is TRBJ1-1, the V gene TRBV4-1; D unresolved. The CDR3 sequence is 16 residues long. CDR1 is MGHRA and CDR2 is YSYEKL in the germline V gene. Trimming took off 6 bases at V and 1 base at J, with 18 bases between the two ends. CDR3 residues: CASSHISVSGNTEAFF. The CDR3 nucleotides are TGCGCCAGCAGTCACATCAGCGTTTCGGGGAACACTGAAGCTTTCTTT.

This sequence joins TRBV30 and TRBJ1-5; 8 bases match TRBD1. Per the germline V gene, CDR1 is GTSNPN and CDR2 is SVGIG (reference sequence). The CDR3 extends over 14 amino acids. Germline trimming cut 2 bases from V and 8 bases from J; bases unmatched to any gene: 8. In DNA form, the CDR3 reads TGTGCCTGGAGTACCAGACAGGGGCGGGAGCCCCAGCATTTT. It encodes CAWSTRQGREPQHF.

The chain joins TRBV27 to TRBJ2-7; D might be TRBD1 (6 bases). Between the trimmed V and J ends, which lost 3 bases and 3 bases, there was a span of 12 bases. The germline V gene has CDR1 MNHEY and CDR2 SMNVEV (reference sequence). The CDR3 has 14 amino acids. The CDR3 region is CASSFTGLGYEQYF. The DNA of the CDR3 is TGTGCCAGCAGTTTTACAGGGCTCGGCTACGAGCAGTACTTC.

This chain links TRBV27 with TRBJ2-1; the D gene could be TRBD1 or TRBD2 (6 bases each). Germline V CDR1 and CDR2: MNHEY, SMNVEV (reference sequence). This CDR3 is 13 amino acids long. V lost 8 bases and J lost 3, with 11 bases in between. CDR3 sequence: CASGGGGYNEQFF. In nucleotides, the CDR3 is TGTGCCAGCGGCGGAGGGGGCTACAATGAGCAGTTCTTC.

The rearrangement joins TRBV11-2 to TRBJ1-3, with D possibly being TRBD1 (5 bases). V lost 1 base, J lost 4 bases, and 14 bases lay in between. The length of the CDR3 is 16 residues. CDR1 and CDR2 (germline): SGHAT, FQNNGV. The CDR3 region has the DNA TGTGCCAGCAGCTTAGTTTTCAGGGAATCCGGAAACACCATATATTTT. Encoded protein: CASSLVFRESGNTIYF.

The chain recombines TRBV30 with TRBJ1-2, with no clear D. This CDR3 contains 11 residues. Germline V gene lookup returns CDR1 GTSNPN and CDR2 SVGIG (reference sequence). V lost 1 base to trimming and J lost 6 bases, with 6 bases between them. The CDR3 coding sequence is TGTGCCTGGAGTGGATACCATGGCTACACCTTC. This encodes CAWSGYHGYTF.

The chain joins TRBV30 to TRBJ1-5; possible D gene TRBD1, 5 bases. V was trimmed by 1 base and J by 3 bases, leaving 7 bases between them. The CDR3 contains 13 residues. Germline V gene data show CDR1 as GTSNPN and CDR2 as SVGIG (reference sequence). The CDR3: CAWSGDDNQPQHF. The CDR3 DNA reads TGTGCCTGGAGTGGGGACGACAATCAGCCCCAGCATTTT.

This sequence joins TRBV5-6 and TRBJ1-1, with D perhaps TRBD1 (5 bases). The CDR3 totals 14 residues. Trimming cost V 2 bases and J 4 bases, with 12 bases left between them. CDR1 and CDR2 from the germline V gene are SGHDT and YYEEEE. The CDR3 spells CASSFPQGSTEAFF. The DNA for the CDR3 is TGTGCCAGCAGCTTTCCTCAGGGTAGCACTGAAGCTTTCTTT.